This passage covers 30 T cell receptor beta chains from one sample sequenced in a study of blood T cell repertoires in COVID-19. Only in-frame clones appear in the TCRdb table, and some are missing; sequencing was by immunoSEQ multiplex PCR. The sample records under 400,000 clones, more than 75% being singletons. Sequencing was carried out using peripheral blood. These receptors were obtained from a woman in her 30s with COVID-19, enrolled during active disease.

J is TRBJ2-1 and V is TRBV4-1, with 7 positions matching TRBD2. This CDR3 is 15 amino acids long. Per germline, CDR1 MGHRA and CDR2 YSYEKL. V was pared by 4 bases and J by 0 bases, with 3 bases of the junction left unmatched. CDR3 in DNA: TGCGCCAGCAGCCTAAGCGGGATCTCCTACAATGAGCAGTTCTTC. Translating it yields CASSLSGISYNEQFF.

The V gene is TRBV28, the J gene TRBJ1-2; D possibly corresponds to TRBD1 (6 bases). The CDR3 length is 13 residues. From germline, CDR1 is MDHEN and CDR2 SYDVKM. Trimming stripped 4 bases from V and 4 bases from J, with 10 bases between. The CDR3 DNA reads TGTGCCAGCAGTTCACGGGACATCTATGGCTACACCTTC. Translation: CASSSRDIYGYTF.

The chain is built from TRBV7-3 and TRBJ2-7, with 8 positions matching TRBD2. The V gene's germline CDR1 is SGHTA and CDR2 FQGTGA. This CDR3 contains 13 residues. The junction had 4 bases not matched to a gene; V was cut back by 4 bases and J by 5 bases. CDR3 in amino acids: CASSSTSGHEQYF. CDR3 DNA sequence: TGTGCCAGCAGCTCCACTAGCGGACACGAGCAGTACTTC.

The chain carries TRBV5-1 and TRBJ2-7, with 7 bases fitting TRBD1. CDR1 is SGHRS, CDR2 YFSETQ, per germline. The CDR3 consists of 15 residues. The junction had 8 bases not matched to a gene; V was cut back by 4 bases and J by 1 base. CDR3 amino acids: CASSPQGDNSYEQYF. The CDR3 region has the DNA TGCGCCAGCAGCCCCCAGGGGGACAATTCCTACGAGCAGTACTTC.

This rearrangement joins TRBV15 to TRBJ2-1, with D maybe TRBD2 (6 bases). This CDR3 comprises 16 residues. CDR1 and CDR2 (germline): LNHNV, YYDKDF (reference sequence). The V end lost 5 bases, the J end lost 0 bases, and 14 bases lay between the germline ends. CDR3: CATSGRFADSYNEQFF. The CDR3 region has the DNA TGTGCCACCAGCGGGAGGTTTGCGGACTCCTACAATGAGCAGTTCTTC.

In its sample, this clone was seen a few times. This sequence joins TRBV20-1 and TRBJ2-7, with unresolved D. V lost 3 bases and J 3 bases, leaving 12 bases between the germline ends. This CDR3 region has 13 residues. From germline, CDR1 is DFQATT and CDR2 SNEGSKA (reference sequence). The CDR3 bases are TGCAGTGCTAGTCGCAGGTTGGACTACGAGCAGTACTTC. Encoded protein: CSASRRLDYEQYF.

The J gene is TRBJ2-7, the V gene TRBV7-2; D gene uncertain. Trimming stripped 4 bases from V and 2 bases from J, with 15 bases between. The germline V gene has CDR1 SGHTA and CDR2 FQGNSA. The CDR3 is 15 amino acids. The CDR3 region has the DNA TGTGCCAGCAGCTCCCCCCGAACAGCTACCTACGAGCAGTACTTC. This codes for CASSSPRTATYEQYF.

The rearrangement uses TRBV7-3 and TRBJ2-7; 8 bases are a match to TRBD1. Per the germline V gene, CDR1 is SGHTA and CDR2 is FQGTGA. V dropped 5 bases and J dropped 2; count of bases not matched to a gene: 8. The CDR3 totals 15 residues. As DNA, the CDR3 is TGTGCCAGCAGCACCACAGGGGGGCTGCCCTACGAGCAGTACTTC. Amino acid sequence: CASSTTGGLPYEQYF.

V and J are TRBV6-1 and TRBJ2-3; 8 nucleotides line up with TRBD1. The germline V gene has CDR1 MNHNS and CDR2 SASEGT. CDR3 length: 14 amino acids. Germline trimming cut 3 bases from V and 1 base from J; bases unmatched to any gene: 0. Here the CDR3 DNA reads TGTGCCAGCAGTGACAGGGGGCGCACAGATACGCAGTATTTT. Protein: CASSDRGRTDTQYF.

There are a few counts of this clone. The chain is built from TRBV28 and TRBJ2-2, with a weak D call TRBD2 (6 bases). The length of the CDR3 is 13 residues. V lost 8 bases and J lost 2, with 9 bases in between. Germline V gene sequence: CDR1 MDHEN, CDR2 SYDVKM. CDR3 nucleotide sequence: TGTGCCAGCGGGACTTTTAACACCGGGGAGCTGTTTTTT. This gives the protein CASGTFNTGELFF.

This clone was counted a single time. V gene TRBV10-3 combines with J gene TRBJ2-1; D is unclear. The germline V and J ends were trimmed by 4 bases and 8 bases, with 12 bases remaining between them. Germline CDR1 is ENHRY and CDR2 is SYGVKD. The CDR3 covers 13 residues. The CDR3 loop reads CAISGNLEDEQFF. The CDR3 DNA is TGTGCCATCAGTGGGAACCTAGAGGATGAGCAGTTCTTC.

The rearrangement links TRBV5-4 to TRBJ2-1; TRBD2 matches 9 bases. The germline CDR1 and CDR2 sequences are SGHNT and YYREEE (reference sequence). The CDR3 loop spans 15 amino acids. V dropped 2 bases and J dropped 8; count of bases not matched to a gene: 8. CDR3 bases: TGTGCCAGCAGCTTCCGCGGGAGGGCTTTCCATGAGCAGTTCTTC. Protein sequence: CASSFRGRAFHEQFF.

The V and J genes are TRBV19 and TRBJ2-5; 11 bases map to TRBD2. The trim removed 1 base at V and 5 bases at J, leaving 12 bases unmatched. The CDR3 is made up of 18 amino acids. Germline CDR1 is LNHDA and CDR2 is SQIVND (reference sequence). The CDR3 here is CASSIGRRSGRARETQYF. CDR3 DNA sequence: TGTGCCAGTAGTATAGGGAGGCGTAGCGGGAGGGCAAGGGAGACCCAGTACTTC.

The CDR3 DNA reads as TGTGCCAGCAGCCGGACAGGCTACGAGCAGTACTTC. It yields the protein CASSRTGYEQYF. The rearrangement links TRBV13 to TRBJ2-7; 7 nucleotides line up with TRBD1. With V trimmed by 5 bases and J by 3 bases, 1 base remained unmatched. Germline values: CDR1 PRHDT, CDR2 FYEKMQ (reference sequence). The CDR3 runs to 12 residues.

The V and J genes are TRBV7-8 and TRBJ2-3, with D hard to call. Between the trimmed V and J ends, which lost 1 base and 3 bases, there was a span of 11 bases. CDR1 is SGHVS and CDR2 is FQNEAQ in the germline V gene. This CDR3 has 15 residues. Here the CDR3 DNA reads TGTGCCAGCAGCTTAGGGGTGCTAGGTACAGATACGCAGTATTTT. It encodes CASSLGVLGTDTQYF.

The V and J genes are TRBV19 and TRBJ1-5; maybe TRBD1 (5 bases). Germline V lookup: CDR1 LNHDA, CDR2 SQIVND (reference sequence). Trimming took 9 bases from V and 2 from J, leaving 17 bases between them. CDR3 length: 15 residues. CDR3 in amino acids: CASNVRGVGNQPQHF. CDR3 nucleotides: TGTGCCAGCAATGTCCGGGGGGTAGGCAATCAGCCCCAGCATTTT.

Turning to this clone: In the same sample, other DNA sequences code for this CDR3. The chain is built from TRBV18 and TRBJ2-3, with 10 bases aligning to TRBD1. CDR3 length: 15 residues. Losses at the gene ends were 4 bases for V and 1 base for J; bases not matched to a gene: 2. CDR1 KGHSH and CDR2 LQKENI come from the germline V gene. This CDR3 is CASSQGQGGTDTQYF. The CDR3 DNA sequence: TGTGCCAGCTCACAAGGACAGGGGGGCACAGATACGCAGTATTTT.

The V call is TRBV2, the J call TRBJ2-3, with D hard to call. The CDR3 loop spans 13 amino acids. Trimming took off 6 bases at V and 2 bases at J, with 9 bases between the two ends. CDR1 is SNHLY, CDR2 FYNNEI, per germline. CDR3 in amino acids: CASSAEITDTQYF. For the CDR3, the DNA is TGTGCCAGCAGCGCGGAGATCACAGATACGCAGTATTTT.

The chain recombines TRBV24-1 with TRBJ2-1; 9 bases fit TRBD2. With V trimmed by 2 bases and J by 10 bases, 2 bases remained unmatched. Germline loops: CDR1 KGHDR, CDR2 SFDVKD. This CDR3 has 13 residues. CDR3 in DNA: TGTGCCACCAGTGATTCCCTAGCGGGGGAGCAGTTCTTC. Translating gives CATSDSLAGEQFF.

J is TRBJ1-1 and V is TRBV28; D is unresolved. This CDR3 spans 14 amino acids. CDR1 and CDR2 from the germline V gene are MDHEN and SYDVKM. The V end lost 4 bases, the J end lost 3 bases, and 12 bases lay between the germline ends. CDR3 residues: CASSYPGGYTEAFF. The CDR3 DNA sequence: TGTGCCAGCAGTTACCCGGGAGGGTACACTGAAGCTTTCTTT.

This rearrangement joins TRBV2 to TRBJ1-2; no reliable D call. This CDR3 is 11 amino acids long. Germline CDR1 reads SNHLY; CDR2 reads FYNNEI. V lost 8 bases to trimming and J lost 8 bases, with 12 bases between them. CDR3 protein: CASEIDIGYTF. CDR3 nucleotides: TGTGCCAGCGAAATCGACATCGGCTACACCTTC.

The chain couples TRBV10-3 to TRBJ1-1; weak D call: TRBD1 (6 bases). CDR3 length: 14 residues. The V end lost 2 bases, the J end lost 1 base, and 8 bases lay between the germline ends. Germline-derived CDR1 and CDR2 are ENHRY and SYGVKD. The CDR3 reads CAISERGWNTEAFF. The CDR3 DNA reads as TGTGCCATCAGTGAGAGGGGGTGGAACACTGAAGCTTTCTTT.

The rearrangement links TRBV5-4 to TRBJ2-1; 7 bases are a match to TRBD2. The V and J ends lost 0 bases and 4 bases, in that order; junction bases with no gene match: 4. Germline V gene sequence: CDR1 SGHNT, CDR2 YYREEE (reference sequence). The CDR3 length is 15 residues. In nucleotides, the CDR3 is TGTGCCAGCAGCTTGGAGCGGGGTTATTACAATGAGCAGTTCTTC. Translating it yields CASSLERGYYNEQFF. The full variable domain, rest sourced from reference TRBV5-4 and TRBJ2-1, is ETGVTQSPTHLIKTRGQQVTLRCSSQSGHNTVSWYQQALGQGPQFIFQYYREEENGRGNFPPRFSGLQFPNYSSELNVNALELDDSALYLCASSLERGYYNEQFFGPGTRLTVL.

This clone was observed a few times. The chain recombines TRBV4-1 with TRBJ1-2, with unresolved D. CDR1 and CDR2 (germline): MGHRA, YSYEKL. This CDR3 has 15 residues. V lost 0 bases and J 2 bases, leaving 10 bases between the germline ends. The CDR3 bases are TGCGCCAGCAGCCAAGAGGTTGGCGGAAACTATGGCTACACCTTC. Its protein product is CASSQEVGGNYGYTF.

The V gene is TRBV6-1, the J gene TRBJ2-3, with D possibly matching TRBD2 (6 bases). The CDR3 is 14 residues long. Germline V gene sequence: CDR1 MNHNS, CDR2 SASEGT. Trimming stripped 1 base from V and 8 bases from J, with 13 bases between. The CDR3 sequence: CASSEGGGSGTQYF. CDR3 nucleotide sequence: TGTGCCAGCAGTGAAGGTGGAGGGAGTGGTACGCAGTATTTT.

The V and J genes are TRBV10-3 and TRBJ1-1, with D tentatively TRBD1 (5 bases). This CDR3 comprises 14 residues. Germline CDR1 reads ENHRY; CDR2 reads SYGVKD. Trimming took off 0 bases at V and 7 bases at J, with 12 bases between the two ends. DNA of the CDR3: TGTGCCATCAGTGAGTCTTGGGGGGGTTATGAAGCTTTCTTT. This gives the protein CAISESWGGYEAFF.

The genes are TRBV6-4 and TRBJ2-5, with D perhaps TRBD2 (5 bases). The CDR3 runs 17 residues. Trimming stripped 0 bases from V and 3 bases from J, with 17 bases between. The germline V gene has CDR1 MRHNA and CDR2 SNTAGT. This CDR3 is CASSDSTGNHLEETQYF. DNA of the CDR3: TGTGCCAGCAGTGACTCGACGGGAAACCATTTGGAAGAGACCCAGTACTTC.

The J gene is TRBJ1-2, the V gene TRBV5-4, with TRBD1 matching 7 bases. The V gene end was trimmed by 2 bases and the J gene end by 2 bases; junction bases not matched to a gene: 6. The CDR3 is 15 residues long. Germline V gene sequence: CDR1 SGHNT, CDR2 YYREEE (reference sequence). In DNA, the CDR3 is TGTGCCAGCAGCTTTGAGACAGGGAACAACTATGGCTACACCTTC. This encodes CASSFETGNNYGYTF. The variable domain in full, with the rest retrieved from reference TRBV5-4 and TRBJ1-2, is ETGVTQSPTHLIKTRGQQVTLRCSSQSGHNTVSWYQQALGQGPQFIFQYYREEENGRGNFPPRFSGLQFPNYSSELNVNALELDDSALYLCASSFETGNNYGYTFGSGTRLTVV.

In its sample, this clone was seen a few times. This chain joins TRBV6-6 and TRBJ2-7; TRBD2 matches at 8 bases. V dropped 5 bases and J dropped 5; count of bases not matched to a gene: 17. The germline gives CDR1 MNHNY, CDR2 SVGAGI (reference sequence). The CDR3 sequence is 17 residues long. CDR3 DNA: TGTGCCAGCAGTCCCGATACTAGCGGAGGATTGTTCCACGAGCAGTACTTC. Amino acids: CASSPDTSGGLFHEQYF.

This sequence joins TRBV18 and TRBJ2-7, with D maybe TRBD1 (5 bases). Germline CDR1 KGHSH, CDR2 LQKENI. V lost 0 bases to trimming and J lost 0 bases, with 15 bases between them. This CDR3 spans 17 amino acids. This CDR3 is CASSPPSRGAVSYEQYF. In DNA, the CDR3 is TGTGCCAGCTCACCACCTTCAAGGGGCGCGGTCTCCTACGAGCAGTACTTC.